This T cell receptor beta chain was observed in a study of OX40 agonist ivuxolimab in advanced cancers. Study at large: Partial responses were achieved by three patients, one with hepatocellular carcinoma and two with cutaneous melanoma.

This clone came up a few times. The germline V gene encodes CDR1 LNHDA and CDR2 SQIVND (reference sequence). The CDR3 extends over 14 amino acids. V shed 6 bases and J shed 0 bases, with 12 bases lying between them. TCRdb's copy holds only in-frame clones and misses some; the assay was immunoSEQ multiplex PCR. The repertoire holds roughly 74,000 clones, 80% to 85% seen once, with over 2% in the top ten. Sequencing used CD4+ or CD8+ T cells sorted from blood, obtained in a trial of the OX40 agonist ivuxolimab. This receptor was obtained from an adult with an advanced solid tumor such as melanoma, head and neck, liver or kidney cancer. The chain employs TRBV19 and TRBJ2-7; maybe TRBD1 (6 bases). The CDR3 coding sequence is TGTGCCAGTAGGGGGACAAGAAGCTCCTACGAGCAGTACTTC. It translates to CASRGTRSSYEQYF.